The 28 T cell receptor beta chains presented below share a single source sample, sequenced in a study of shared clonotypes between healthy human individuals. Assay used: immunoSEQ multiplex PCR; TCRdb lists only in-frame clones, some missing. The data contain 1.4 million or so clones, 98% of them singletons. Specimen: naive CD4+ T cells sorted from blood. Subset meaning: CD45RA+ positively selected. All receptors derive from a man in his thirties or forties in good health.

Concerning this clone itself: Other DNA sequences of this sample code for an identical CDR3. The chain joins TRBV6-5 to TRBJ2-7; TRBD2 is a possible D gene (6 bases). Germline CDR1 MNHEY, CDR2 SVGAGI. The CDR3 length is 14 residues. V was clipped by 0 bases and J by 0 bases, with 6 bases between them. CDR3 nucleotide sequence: TGTGCCAGCAGTTACTCGCGGGACTCCTACGAGCAGTACTTC. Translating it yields CASSYSRDSYEQYF.

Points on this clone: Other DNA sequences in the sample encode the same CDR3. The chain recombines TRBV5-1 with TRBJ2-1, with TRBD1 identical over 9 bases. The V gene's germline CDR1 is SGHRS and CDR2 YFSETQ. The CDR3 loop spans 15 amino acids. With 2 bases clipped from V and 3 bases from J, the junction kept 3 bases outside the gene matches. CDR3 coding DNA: TGCGCCAGCAGCTTACCGGGACAGGGCTACAATGAGCAGTTCTTC. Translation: CASSLPGQGYNEQFF.

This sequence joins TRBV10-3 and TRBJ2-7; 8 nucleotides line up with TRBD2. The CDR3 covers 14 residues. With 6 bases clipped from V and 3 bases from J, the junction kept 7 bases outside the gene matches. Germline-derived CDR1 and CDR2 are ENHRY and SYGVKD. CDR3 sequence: CAIRDPGTSYEQYF. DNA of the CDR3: TGTGCCATCAGGGACCCCGGGACTAGCTACGAGCAGTACTTC.

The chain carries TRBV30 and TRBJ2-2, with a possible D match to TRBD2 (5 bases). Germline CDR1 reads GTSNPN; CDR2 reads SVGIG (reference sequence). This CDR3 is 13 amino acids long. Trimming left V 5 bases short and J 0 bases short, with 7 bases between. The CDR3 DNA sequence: TGTGCCTGGTCGGGGACGAACACCGGGGAGCTGTTTTTT. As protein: CAWSGTNTGELFF.

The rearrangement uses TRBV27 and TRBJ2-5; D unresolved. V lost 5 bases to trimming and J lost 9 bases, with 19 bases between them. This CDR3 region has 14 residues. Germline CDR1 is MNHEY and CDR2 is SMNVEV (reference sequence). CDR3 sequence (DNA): TGTGCCAGCAGTGGAACCCGGGTCCCCCGGGCCCAGTACTTC. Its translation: CASSGTRVPRAQYF.

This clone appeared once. CDR3 region: CASSVGRSGSGSYNEQFF. CDR3 sequence (DNA): TGTGCCAGCAGCGTAGGGCGGAGTGGGAGTGGGTCCTACAATGAGCAGTTCTTC. The chain carries TRBV9 and TRBJ2-1; maybe TRBD2 (5 bases). The CDR3 contains 18 residues. Germline V gives CDR1 SGDLS, CDR2 YYNGEE. The V gene lost 0 bases and the J gene lost 1 base, with 17 bases spanning the gap.

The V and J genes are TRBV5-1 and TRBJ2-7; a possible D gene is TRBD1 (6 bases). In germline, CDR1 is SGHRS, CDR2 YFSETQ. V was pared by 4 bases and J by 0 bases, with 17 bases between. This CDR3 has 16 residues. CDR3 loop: CASSPRRQESSYEQYF. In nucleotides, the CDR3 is TGCGCCAGCAGCCCACGGCGACAGGAAAGCTCCTACGAGCAGTACTTC.

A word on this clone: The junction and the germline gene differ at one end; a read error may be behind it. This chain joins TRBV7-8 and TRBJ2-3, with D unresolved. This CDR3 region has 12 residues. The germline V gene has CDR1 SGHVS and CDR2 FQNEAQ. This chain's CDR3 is CASSLDGWARFF. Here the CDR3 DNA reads TGTGCCAGCAGCTTAGACGGTTGGGCGAGGTTTTTT.

As DNA, the CDR3 is TGTGCCAGCACCTCCGGGATTTCACTATATGGCTACACCTTC. This translates into CASTSGISLYGYTF. The J gene is TRBJ1-2, the V gene TRBV7-2; D unclear. The CDR3 covers 14 residues. V was cut by 7 bases and J by 5 bases, with 17 bases left in between. Germline-derived CDR1 and CDR2 are SGHTA and FQGNSA. Together with reference TRBV7-2 and TRBJ1-2, the CDR3 gives the full variable domain: GAGVSQSPSNKVTEKGKDVELRCDPISGHTALYWYRQSLGQGLEFLIYFQGNSAPDKSGLPSDRFSAERTGGSVSTLTIQRTQQEDSAVYLCASTSGISLYGYTFGSGTRLTVV.

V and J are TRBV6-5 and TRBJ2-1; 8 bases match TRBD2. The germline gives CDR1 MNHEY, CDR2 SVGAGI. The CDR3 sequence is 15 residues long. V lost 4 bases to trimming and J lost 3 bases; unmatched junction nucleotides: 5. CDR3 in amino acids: CASSSGLGYYNEQFF. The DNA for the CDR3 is TGTGCCAGCAGTTCGGGACTAGGTTACTACAATGAGCAGTTCTTC.

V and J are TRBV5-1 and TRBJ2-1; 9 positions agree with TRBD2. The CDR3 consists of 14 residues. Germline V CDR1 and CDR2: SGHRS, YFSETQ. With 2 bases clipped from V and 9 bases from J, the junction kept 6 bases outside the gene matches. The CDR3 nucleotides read TGCGCCAGCAGCTTATTAGCGGGAGAATCTGAGCAGTTCTTC. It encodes CASSLLAGESEQFF. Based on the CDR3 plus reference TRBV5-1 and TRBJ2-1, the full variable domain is KAGVTQTPRYLIKTRGQQVTLSCSPISGHRSVSWYQQTPGQGLQFLFEYFSETQRNKGNFPGRFSGRQFSNSRSEMNVSTLELGDSALYLCASSLLAGESEQFFGPGTRLTVL.

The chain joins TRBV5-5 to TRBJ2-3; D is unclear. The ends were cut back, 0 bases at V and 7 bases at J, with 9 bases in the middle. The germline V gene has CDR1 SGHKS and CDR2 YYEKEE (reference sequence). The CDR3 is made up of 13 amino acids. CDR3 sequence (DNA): TGTGCCAGCAGCTTGGCGGCGCAAAATACGCAGTATTTT. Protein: CASSLAAQNTQYF.

The CDR3 reads CASSLRLKSSYNEQFF. In DNA form, the CDR3 reads TGTGCCAGCAGCTTAAGACTTAAGAGCTCCTACAATGAGCAGTTCTTC. This chain uses TRBV7-2 with TRBJ2-1, with D uncertain. CDR3 length: 16 residues. From germline, CDR1 is SGHTA and CDR2 FQGNSA. V lost 2 bases, J lost 0 bases, and 11 bases lay in between.

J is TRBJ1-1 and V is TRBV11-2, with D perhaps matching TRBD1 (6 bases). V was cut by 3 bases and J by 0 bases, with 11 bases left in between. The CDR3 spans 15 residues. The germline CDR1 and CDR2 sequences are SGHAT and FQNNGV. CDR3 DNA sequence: TGTGCCAGCAGCTTCCTGACAGGTTTGAACACTGAAGCTTTCTTT. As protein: CASSFLTGLNTEAFF.

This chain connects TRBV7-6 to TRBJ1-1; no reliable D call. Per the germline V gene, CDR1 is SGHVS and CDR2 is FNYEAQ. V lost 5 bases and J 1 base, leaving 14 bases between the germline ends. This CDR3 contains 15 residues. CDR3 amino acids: CASSLRTIGNTEAFF. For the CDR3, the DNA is TGTGCCAGCAGCCTAAGGACGATCGGGAACACTGAAGCTTTCTTT.

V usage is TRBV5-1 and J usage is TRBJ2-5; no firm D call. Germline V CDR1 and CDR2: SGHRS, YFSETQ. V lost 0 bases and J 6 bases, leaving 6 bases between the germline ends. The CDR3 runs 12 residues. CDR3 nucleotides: TGCGCCAGCAGCTTGGAGGCCCAGACCCAGTACTTC. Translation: CASSLEAQTQYF.

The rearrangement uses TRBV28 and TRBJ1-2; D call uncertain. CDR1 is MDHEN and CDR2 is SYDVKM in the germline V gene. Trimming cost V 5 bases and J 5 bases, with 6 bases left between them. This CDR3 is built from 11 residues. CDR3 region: CASSVRYGYTF. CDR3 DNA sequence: TGTGCCAGCAGTGTTCGGTATGGCTACACCTTC.

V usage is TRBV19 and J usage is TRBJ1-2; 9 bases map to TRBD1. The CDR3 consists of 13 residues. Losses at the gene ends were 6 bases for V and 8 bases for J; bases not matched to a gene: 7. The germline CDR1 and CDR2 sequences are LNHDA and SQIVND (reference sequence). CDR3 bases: TGTGCCAGTAGGAGGAGGGACAGGGACGGCTACACCTTC. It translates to CASRRRDRDGYTF.

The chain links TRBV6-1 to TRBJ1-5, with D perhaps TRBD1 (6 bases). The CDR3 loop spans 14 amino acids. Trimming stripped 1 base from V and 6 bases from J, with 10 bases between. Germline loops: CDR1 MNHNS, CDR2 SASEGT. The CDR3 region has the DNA TGTGCCAGCAGTGAAGAGACAGGATCTCAGCCCCAGCATTTT. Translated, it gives CASSEETGSQPQHF.

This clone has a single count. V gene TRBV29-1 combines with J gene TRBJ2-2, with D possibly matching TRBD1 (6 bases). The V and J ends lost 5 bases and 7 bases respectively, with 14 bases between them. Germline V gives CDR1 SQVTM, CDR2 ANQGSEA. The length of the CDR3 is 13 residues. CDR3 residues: CSVKGTLSGELFF. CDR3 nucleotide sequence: TGCAGCGTTAAGGGGACACTCAGCGGGGAGCTGTTTTTT.

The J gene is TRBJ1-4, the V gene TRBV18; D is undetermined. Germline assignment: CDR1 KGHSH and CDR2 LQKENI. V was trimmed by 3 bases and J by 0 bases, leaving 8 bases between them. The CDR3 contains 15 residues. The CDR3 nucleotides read TGTGCCAGCTCACCCGACCGAACAACTAATGAAAAACTGTTTTTT. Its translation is CASSPDRTTNEKLFF.

DNA for the CDR3: TGCGCCAGCAGGACAGGGGTCCCTAACTATGGCTACACCTTC. Translation gives CASRTGVPNYGYTF. This sequence joins TRBV10-1 and TRBJ1-2; 8 bases match TRBD1. Trimming cost V 6 bases and J 0 bases; bases outside gene matches: 3. Per the germline V gene, CDR1 is WNHNN and CDR2 is SYGVQD (reference sequence). The CDR3 has 14 amino acids.

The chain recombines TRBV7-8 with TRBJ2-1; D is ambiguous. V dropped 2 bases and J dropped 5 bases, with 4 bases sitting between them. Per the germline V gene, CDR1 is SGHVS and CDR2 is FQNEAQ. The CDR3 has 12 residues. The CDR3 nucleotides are TGTGCCAGCAGCTTAAGGGACAATGAGCAGTTCTTC. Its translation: CASSLRDNEQFF.

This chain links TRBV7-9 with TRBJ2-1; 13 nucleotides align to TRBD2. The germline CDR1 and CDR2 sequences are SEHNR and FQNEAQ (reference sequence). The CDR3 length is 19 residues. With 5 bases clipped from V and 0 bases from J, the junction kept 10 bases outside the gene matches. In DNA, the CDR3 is TGTGCCAGCAGCAAGGGACTAGCGGGACTGACTGGCTCCTACAATGAGCAGTTCTTC. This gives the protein CASSKGLAGLTGSYNEQFF.

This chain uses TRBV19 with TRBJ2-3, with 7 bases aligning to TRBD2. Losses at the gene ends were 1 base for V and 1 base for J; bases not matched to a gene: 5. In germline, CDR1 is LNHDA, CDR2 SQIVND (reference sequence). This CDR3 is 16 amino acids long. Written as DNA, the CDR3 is TGTGCCAGTAGTATAGCGGCAAGCGGGGGCACAGATACGCAGTATTTT. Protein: CASSIAASGGTDTQYF.

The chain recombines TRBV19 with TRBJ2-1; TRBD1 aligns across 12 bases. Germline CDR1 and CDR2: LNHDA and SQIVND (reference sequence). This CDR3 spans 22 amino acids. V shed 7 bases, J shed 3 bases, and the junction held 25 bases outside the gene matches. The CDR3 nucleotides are TGTGCCAGTATAGGATGGGGGACGGCCGGGACAGGGGGCCCAAATAGCTACAATGAGCAGTTCTTC. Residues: CASIGWGTAGTGGPNSYNEQFF.

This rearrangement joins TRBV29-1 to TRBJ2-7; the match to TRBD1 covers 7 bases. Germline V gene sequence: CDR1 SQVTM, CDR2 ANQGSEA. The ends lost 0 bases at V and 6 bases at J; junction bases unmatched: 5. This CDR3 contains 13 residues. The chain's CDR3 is CSVEESPGGEQYF. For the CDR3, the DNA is TGCAGCGTTGAAGAATCCCCAGGGGGCGAGCAGTACTTC.

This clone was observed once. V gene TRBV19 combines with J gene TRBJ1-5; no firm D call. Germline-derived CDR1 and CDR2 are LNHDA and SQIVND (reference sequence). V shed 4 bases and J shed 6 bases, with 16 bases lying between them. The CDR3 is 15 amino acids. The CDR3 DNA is TGTGCCAGTAGTACGGTTAGGGCGCTGGTTCAGCCCCAGCATTTT. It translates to CASSTVRALVQPQHF. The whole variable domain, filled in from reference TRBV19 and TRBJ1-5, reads DGGITQSPKYLFRKEGQNVTLSCEQNLNHDAMYWYRQDPGQGLRLIYYSQIVNDFQKGDIAEGYSVSREKKESFPLTVTSAQKNPTAFYLCASSTVRALVQPQHFGDGTRLSIL.